The 4 T cell receptor beta chains below come from one sample, sequenced in a study of T-cell memory formation after mild COVID-19. TCRdb fed the 5' RACE reads into MiXCR, producing one record per CDR3 protein. The profile covers around 320,000 distinct CDR3 sequences, with roughly an eighth appearing a single time and under 25% taken by the ten largest. Sequencing input: PBMCs or a T cell subset sorted from them (not recorded which). The receptors come from a man aged 18-30 years who had mild COVID-19 (a few samples of this study predate the infection). Cell type and time point are not known.

The sample holds a few counts of this clonotype. The V gene is TRBV5-1, the J gene TRBJ2-2, with TRBD1 identical over 7 bases. The CDR3 is 15 residues long. Germline CDR1 is SGHRS and CDR2 is YFSETQ. The junction had 0 bases not matched to a gene; V was cut back by 0 bases and J by 1 base. The CDR3 nucleotides are TGCGCCAGCAGCTTGGACAGGGGGAACACCGGGGAGCTGTTTTTT. Its protein product is CASSLDRGNTGELFF.

This sequence joins TRBV12-3 or TRBV12-4 and TRBJ2-4; 7 bases are a match to TRBD1. The CDR3 contains 12 residues. The ends lost 6 bases at V and 11 bases at J; junction bases unmatched: 7. CDR3: CASSRDSTLQYF. DNA for the CDR3: TGTGCCAGCAGCCGGGACAGTACCCTTCAGTACTTC.

The genes are TRBV7-3 and TRBJ2-1, with D tentatively TRBD1 or TRBD2 (6 bases each). Germline V lookup: CDR1 SGHTA, CDR2 FQGTGA. Trimming took off 8 bases at V and 6 bases at J, with 14 bases between the two ends. This CDR3 comprises 13 residues. CDR3 in DNA: TGTGCCAGCCGAGGAGGGGGGTCCAATGAGCAGTTCTTC. Translating gives CASRGGGSNEQFF.

The V call is TRBV9, the J call TRBJ1-1; a possible D gene is TRBD1 (5 bases). The ends were cut back, 3 bases at V and 10 bases at J, with 16 bases in the middle. The CDR3 is made up of 13 amino acids. Germline V gene data show CDR1 as SGDLS and CDR2 as YYNGEE. The CDR3 DNA is TGTGCCAGCAGCGCCGTAGGGGCGTTTGGAGCTTTCTTT. Protein product: CASSAVGAFGAFF.